The clone carrying this T cell receptor (beta chain) has just a few counts. Its antigen remains unidentified. TCRdb itself ran the 5' RACE reads through MiXCR, one entry per CDR3 protein. Among 1.5 million to 2 million distinct CDR3 sequences listed, around a third were seen once. The V and J ends lost 3 bases and 2 bases respectively, with 14 bases between them. The CDR3 length is 15 residues. Looked up from germline, CDR1 is SGHRS and CDR2 is YFSETQ. These data come from a study of identical twins. Findings and limits, study-wide: The conclusions drew on cross-sectional statistical analysis instead of tracking the same donors. In monozygotic twins, models underestimated the sharing of out-of-frame TCR alpha.

Source material: cord blood. The origin of this receptor is a newborn girl in good health. The chain links TRBV5-1 to TRBJ2-5; D is unclear. CDR3 residues: CASSSLDWKQETQYF. For the CDR3, the DNA is TGCGCCAGCAGCTCCCTCGACTGGAAACAAGAGACCCAGTACTTC. The complete variable domain, with remaining parts taken from reference TRBV5-1 and TRBJ2-5, reads KAGVTQTPRYLIKTRGQQVTLSCSPISGHRSVSWYQQTPGQGLQFLFEYFSETQRNKGNFPGRFSGRQFSNSRSEMNVSTLELGDSALYLCASSSLDWKQETQYFGPGTRLLVL.